These 5 T cell receptor beta chains share one sample of origin, sequenced in a study of tumour-infiltrating T cells in Burkitt lymphoma. Libraries were prepared by immunoSEQ multiplex PCR; TCRdb keeps only in-frame clonotypes and omits some of them. The data contain 200 to 300 clones, roughly 15% of them singletons. Input material: tumor tissue from a relapse. The receptors originated from a human donor with relapsed Burkitt lymphoma.

V usage is TRBV7-9 and J usage is TRBJ1-2; TRBD1 might be the D (5 bases). Trimming pared 3 bases from V and 6 bases from J, leaving 11 bases between. The germline V gene encodes CDR1 SEHNR and CDR2 FQNEAQ (reference sequence). The CDR3 covers 13 residues. The CDR3 region is CASSFGHSDGYTF. The CDR3 DNA reads TGTGCCAGCAGCTTCGGACATTCTGATGGCTACACCTTC.

This chain connects TRBV5-6 to TRBJ1-4, with D hard to call. The CDR3 consists of 17 residues. V was trimmed by 1 base and J by 3 bases, leaving 16 bases between them. The germline V gene encodes CDR1 SGHDT and CDR2 YYEEEE. CDR3 coding DNA: TGTGCCAGCAGCTTGTTTCTGTTATTCAGCCCTAATGAAAAACTGTTTTTT. Its protein product is CASSLFLLFSPNEKLFF.

The chain couples TRBV25-1 to TRBJ2-5, with a weak D call TRBD2 (6 bases). This CDR3 has 15 residues. The germline V and J ends were trimmed by 1 base and 4 bases, with 13 bases remaining between them. Per germline, CDR1 MGHDK and CDR2 SYGVNS. The CDR3: CASSELWKEGETQYF. The CDR3 DNA reads TGTGCCAGCAGTGAATTATGGAAGGAGGGAGAGACCCAGTACTTC.

The table lists this clone with a few counts. This chain uses TRBV18 with TRBJ2-1; D might be TRBD2 (6 bases). Deletions cut 6 bases from V and 10 bases from J, with 13 bases between. The germline V gene encodes CDR1 KGHSH and CDR2 LQKENI. This CDR3 is built from 12 residues. The CDR3 spells CASSRLVGEQFF. Here the CDR3 DNA reads TGTGCCAGCTCCCGACTAGTGGGGGAGCAGTTCTTC.

To note about this clone: The sample carries other DNA sequences with the same CDR3. The chain is built from TRBV10-1 and TRBJ2-3; D is perhaps TRBD1 (5 bases). CDR1 and CDR2 (germline): WNHNN, SYGVQD (reference sequence). V lost 3 bases and J lost 1, with 5 bases in between. The CDR3 extends over 13 amino acids. CDR3 nucleotides: TGCGCCAGCAGTGAACAGGGCACAGATACGCAGTATTTT. Encoded protein: CASSEQGTDTQYF.